This T cell receptor (beta chain) was captured in a study of Graves' ophthalmopathy and Graves' hyperthyroidism. Ineligible for inclusion were patients with other autoimmune diseases, uncontrolled infections, pregnancy or lactation. CDR3 length: 16 amino acids. Germline values: CDR1 LGHNA, CDR2 YSLEER. V lost 3 bases and J lost 7; bases outside the gene matches: 8. Researchers took RNA transcripts and amplified TCR beta CDR3 regions from them. Amplification began with first-round RT-PCR using HTBI primers, then second-round multiplex PCR was performed. MiXCR, applied by TCRdb to the multiplex PCR reads, yields one record per CDR3 protein. The sample carries more than 1,000,000 distinct CDR3 sequences, about 38% recorded once.

The sample consisted of peripheral blood or thyroid tissue (not recorded which). The receptor was derived from an adult man with Graves' hyperthyroidism. The chain carries TRBV4-3 and TRBJ1-4; 10 nucleotides align to TRBD1. The CDR3 DNA reads TGCGCCAGCAGCCACGTAGGACAGGGGGAGGGTGAAAAACTGTTTTTT. It is translated as CASSHVGQGEGEKLFF.